This TCR beta chain derives from a study of blood T cells in healthy people across ages. Regarding the study as a whole: Across the age range, TCR beta diversity per million T cells fell in a roughly linear way. Higher diversity, along with more naive CD4+ cells, distinguished long-lived donors from aged donors.

As to this clonotype: The antigen is undetermined.

Germline lookup yields CDR1 SGHTA and CDR2 FQGTGA. CDR3 length equals 16 residues. Trimming left V 5 bases short and J 4 bases short, with 18 bases between. Every donor gave 9 to 10 milliliters of peripheral blood. Combining a sample-barcoded 5' primer with a J-beta primer mix, a second PCR ran for about 7 to 11 cycles. Every sample gave at least 2.5 million paired-end reads containing CDR3. TCRdb re-derived calls from the 5' RACE reads in MiXCR, one entry per CDR3 protein. This repertoire shows about 1.8 million distinct CDR3 sequences, roughly 52% found once; its top ten account for about 2.1%. This sequence was found in a middle-aged woman in good health. Sequencing was carried out using blood. The chain recombines TRBV7-3 with TRBJ2-1, with D possibly matching TRBD1 (6 bases). For the CDR3, the DNA is TGTGCCAGCAGCCCCTCAGGGGAGAGGGGATACAATGAGCAGTTCTTC. It codes for CASSPSGERGYNEQFF.